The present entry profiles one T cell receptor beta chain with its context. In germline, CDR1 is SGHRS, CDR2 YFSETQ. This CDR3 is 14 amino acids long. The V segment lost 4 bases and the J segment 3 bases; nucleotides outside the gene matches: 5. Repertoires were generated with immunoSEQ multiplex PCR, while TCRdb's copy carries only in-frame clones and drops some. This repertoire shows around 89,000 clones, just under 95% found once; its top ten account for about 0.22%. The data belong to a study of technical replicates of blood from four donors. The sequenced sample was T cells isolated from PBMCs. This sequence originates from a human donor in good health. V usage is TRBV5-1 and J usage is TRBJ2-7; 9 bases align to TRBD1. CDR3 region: CASSTTGGGYEQYF. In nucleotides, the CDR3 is TGCGCCAGCAGCACCACAGGGGGCGGCTACGAGCAGTACTTC.